This entry lists 21 T cell receptor beta chains sequenced from one sample in a study of a mutant IDH1 vaccine in newly diagnosed glioma. Time point described: week 23, last vaccination. What each vaccine dose contained was 300 ug of mutant IDH1 20-mer peptide, accompanied by topical imiquimod. Which antigens these TCRs recognize remains unknown. The method was immunoSEQ multiplex PCR; TCRdb's version includes in-frame clones alone and lacks a portion of them. The sample lists about 60,000 clones; approximately 87% were seen once. The sequencing here drew on PBMCs, taken from a glioma patient whose treatment included an IDH1 peptide vaccine. These receptors were obtained from a man in his forties or fifties with glioma.

This sequence joins TRBV4-2 and TRBJ2-7, with D maybe TRBD1 (6 bases). This CDR3 has 12 residues. In germline, CDR1 is LGHNA, CDR2 YNFKEQ. Between the trimmed V and J ends, which lost 0 bases and 8 bases, there was a span of 8 bases. In DNA, the CDR3 is TGTGCCAGCAGCCAAGAAACAGGGCAGCAGTACTTC. Translation: CASSQETGQQYF.

This clone was recorded a few times. The chain links TRBV19 to TRBJ2-7; 14 positions agree with TRBD2. The CDR3 is 14 residues long. The germline V gene has CDR1 LNHDA and CDR2 SQIVND (reference sequence). V shed 5 bases, J shed 6 bases, and the junction held 3 bases outside the gene matches. The DNA for the CDR3 is TGTGCCAGTAGTGGGACTAGCGGGAGACGCGAGCAGTACTTC. The encoded protein is CASSGTSGRREQYF.

The chain has TRBV7-9 and TRBJ1-1, with 12 bases matching TRBD1. The CDR3 length is 17 residues. With 4 bases clipped from V and 3 bases from J, the junction kept 9 bases outside the gene matches. The germline CDR1 and CDR2 sequences are SEHNR and FQNEAQ (reference sequence). CDR3: CASSSGQGARLDTEAFF. The DNA of the CDR3 is TGTGCCAGCAGCTCGGGACAGGGGGCGAGATTAGACACTGAAGCTTTCTTT.

The chain is built from TRBV5-6 and TRBJ2-5; D is unresolved. The CDR3 spans 14 residues. CDR1 is SGHDT and CDR2 is YYEEEE in the germline V gene. Between the trimmed V and J ends, which lost 1 base and 7 bases, there was a span of 14 bases. CDR3 sequence: CASSLRRAEGTQYF. Written as DNA, the CDR3 is TGTGCCAGCAGCTTGAGGAGAGCCGAAGGGACCCAGTACTTC.

Note on this clone: The same CDR3 can be traced to other DNA sequences in this sample. The gene calls are TRBV4-1 and TRBJ1-2; tentatively, D is TRBD1 (6 bases). Trimming cost V 0 bases and J 4 bases, with 12 bases left between them. The CDR3 loop spans 15 amino acids. CDR1 is MGHRA and CDR2 is YSYEKL in the germline V gene. The CDR3 region is CASSQDRGLGYGYTF. The CDR3 DNA sequence: TGCGCCAGCAGCCAAGACAGGGGTTTGGGCTATGGCTACACCTTC.

The rearrangement uses TRBV28 and TRBJ1-2, with D possibly matching TRBD1 (5 bases). The CDR3 spans 14 residues. Germline CDR1 MDHEN, CDR2 SYDVKM. The V end was cut by 5 bases, the J end by 7 bases, with 17 bases between. CDR3 coding DNA: TGTGCCAGCAGTCTTACCGGGACGCTTCCTGGCTACACCTTC. Protein product: CASSLTGTLPGYTF.

The CDR3 DNA reads TGTGCCAGCAGCGTAGGCTCTCGTGCTGGGGCCAACGTCCTGACTTTC. It specifies CASSVGSRAGANVLTF. The chain employs TRBV9 and TRBJ2-6; D ambiguous. V was cut by 0 bases and J by 2 bases, with 9 bases left in between. The length of the CDR3 is 16 residues. Germline lookup yields CDR1 SGDLS and CDR2 YYNGEE. The whole variable domain, filled in from reference TRBV9 and TRBJ2-6, reads DSGVTQTPKHLITATGQRVTLRCSPRSGDLSVYWYQQSLDQGLQFLIQYYNGEERAKGNILERFSAQQFPDLHSELNLSSLELGDSALYFCASSVGSRAGANVLTFGAGSRLTVL.

The V gene is TRBV9, the J gene TRBJ1-2; 7 positions agree with TRBD1. V shed 4 bases and J 6 bases; nucleotides not matched to a gene: 15. Looked up from germline, CDR1 is SGDLS and CDR2 is YYNGEE. The CDR3 sequence is 16 residues long. The CDR3 protein is CASSPQGGSPPNGYTF. In DNA, the CDR3 is TGTGCCAGCAGCCCTCAAGGGGGCAGCCCCCCGAATGGCTACACCTTC.

Worth noting for this clone: Distinct nucleotide sequences in the sample also encode this CDR3. The rearrangement uses TRBV5-1 and TRBJ2-7; D is unresolved. V lost 3 bases to trimming and J lost 3 bases, with 4 bases between them. The CDR3 spans 11 residues. CDR1 is SGHRS and CDR2 is YFSETQ in the germline V gene. CDR3 protein: CASSSSYEQYF. The CDR3 DNA follows: TGCGCCAGCAGCTCGAGCTACGAGCAGTACTTC.

The gene calls are TRBV7-8 and TRBJ2-3; D is unclear. The germline CDR1 and CDR2 sequences are SGHVS and FQNEAQ. Trimming cost V 2 bases and J 6 bases, with 15 bases left between them. The CDR3 totals 15 residues. CDR3 DNA sequence: TGTGCCAGCAGCTTAAGGACGGCTCCGAGGGATACGCAGTATTTT. The encoded protein is CASSLRTAPRDTQYF.

V usage is TRBV19 and J usage is TRBJ1-5; TRBD1 matches 7 bases. Trimming removed 8 bases from V and 0 bases from J; junction bases left unmatched: 7. The CDR3 length is 15 residues. CDR1 LNHDA and CDR2 SQIVND come from the germline V gene (reference sequence). The CDR3 nucleotides read TGTGCCAGTCAGGGGGGGGACTATAGCAATCAGCCCCAGCATTTT. It yields the protein CASQGGDYSNQPQHF.

On this clone: The junction does not match germline at one end; this may be a read error. The V and J genes are TRBV6-5 and TRBJ2-7, with TRBD2 matching over 8 bases. The CDR3 covers 15 residues. Germline V lookup: CDR1 MNHEY, CDR2 SVGAGI. DNA of the CDR3: TGTGCCAGCAGTCAAACGGGAGGGCCCTCCTTCGAGCAGTACTTC. Protein: CASSQTGGPSFEQYF.

This chain joins TRBV5-1 and TRBJ1-1; D is unresolved. V lost 4 bases to trimming and J lost 1 base, with 8 bases between them. Germline V gene lookup returns CDR1 SGHRS and CDR2 YFSETQ. The CDR3 runs 13 residues. CDR3 nucleotides: TGCGCCAGCAGCCTCCAGGAGAACACTGAAGCTTTCTTT. Protein sequence: CASSLQENTEAFF.

The chain carries TRBV5-1 and TRBJ1-3; no firm D call. Germline V CDR1 and CDR2: SGHRS, YFSETQ. The CDR3 is 14 amino acids. With 0 bases removed from V and 6 bases from J, the gap between germline ends came to 10 bases. Written as DNA, the CDR3 is TGCGCCAGCAGCTTGGGGCCTCTGGCAAACACCATATATTTT. Translated: CASSLGPLANTIYF.

This clone occurred once. V usage is TRBV28 and J usage is TRBJ1-2; 9 bases are shared with TRBD1. Trimming took 5 bases from V and 8 from J; bases not matched to a gene: 12. From germline, CDR1 is MDHEN and CDR2 SYDVKM. The CDR3 runs to 15 residues. The CDR3 coding sequence is TGTGCCAGCAGTACTACAGGGGGCGGACAACAGGGCTACACCTTC. Protein product: CASSTTGGGQQGYTF.

The V call is TRBV7-6, the J call TRBJ1-1; no clear D gene. V gave up 3 bases and J gave up 6 bases, with 11 bases separating them. This CDR3 has 13 amino acids. In germline, CDR1 is SGHVS, CDR2 FNYEAQ. The chain's CDR3 is CASSFGLWSEAFF. The DNA for the CDR3 is TGTGCCAGCAGCTTTGGGTTATGGTCTGAAGCTTTCTTT.

For the CDR3, the DNA is TGTGCCAGCAGTTTATCAGGACAGGGGGCGCAGCAGTACTTC. It codes for CASSLSGQGAQQYF. The chain employs TRBV27 and TRBJ2-7; 11 nucleotides agree with TRBD1. J gave up 8 bases and V 0 bases, and 3 bases lay outside the gene matches. The germline gives CDR1 MNHEY, CDR2 SMNVEV (reference sequence). The CDR3 loop spans 14 amino acids.

The chain joins TRBV7-9 to TRBJ2-7; D not resolved. The V end was cut by 0 bases, the J end by 1 base, with 7 bases between. Germline values: CDR1 SEHNR, CDR2 FQNEAQ (reference sequence). The CDR3 spans 14 residues. In DNA form, the CDR3 reads TGTGCCAGCAGCTTAGCGGTGGCTTCCTACGAGCAGTACTTC. Translating it yields CASSLAVASYEQYF.

The chain is built from TRBV2 and TRBJ2-7; D unclear. The V gene lost 8 bases and the J gene lost 6 bases, with 8 bases spanning the gap. Germline lookup yields CDR1 SNHLY and CDR2 FYNNEI. The CDR3 runs to 10 residues. The CDR3 region has the DNA TGTGCCAGCCGCTTGGCCGAGCAGTACTTC. It codes for CASRLAEQYF.

CDR3 DNA sequence: TGTGCCAGCAGCCCCAGGACAGGGTTTCAAGAGACCCAGTACTTC. It yields the protein CASSPRTGFQETQYF. The gene calls are TRBV7-7 and TRBJ2-5; 8 bases are shared with TRBD1. The CDR3 totals 15 residues. Germline V CDR1 and CDR2: SSHAT, FNYEAQ (reference sequence). The ends lost 5 bases at V and 2 bases at J; junction bases unmatched: 7.

This chain joins TRBV5-1 and TRBJ2-7; D not resolved. The V end lost 0 bases, the J end lost 4 bases, and 5 bases lay between the germline ends. This CDR3 is 12 amino acids long. Germline V gene sequence: CDR1 SGHRS, CDR2 YFSETQ. CDR3 nucleotide sequence: TGCGCCAGCAGCTTGGTGGGGTACGAGCAGTACTTC. The encoded protein is CASSLVGYEQYF.